Following are 7 T cell receptor beta chains from one sample sequenced in a study of human T cells and chemical hapten exposure. The time point denotes: patch test 3, about 24 weeks after DPC sensitization. Indicated treatment: therapeutic diphenylcyclopropenone sensitization with weekly scalp DPC. One entry per CDR3 protein, called by TCRdb with MiXCR from the RACE reads. This sample has approximately 60,000 distinct CDR3 sequences; approximately 10% occur once, and the top ten carry roughly 2%. Specimen: whole blood, collected in connection with sensitization to the hapten diphenylcyclopropenone (DPC). Every receptor here comes from a woman in her 30s with alopecia areata. Some clones in this sample may be carry-over from other donors' samples.

This chain uses TRBV2 with TRBJ2-2; D remains ambiguous. Trimming took off 2 bases at V and 5 bases at J, with 0 bases between the two ends. CDR1 is SNHLY and CDR2 is FYNNEI in the germline V gene. The CDR3 contains 11 residues. As DNA, the CDR3 is TGTGCCAGCAGTGAAACCGGGGAGCTGTTTTTT. It is translated as CASSETGELFF.

This clonotype was seen repeatedly, ten times or more. The chain has TRBV18 and TRBJ2-5; D ambiguous. Trimming left V 2 bases short and J 2 bases short, with 6 bases between. This CDR3 spans 13 amino acids. Germline V lookup: CDR1 KGHSH, CDR2 LQKENI. The CDR3 DNA follows: TGTGCCAGCTCACCAGGGGTACAAGAGACCCAGTACTTC. Protein sequence: CASSPGVQETQYF.

Here the CDR3 reads CASSRTPTVSNEKLFF. CDR3 in DNA: TGCGCCAGCAGCCGAACCCCGACAGTTTCTAATGAAAAACTGTTTTTT. The V gene is TRBV5-1, the J gene TRBJ1-4, with D perhaps TRBD1 (5 bases). This CDR3 is 16 amino acids long. Trimming shortened V by 4 bases and J by 3 bases, and 16 bases separated the two germline ends. Germline CDR1 reads SGHRS; CDR2 reads YFSETQ.

The chain uses TRBV29-1 and TRBJ2-2, with D unresolved. V shed 4 bases and J shed 5 bases, with 14 bases lying between them. The CDR3 contains 14 residues. Per the germline V gene, CDR1 is SQVTM and CDR2 is ANQGSEA. As DNA, the CDR3 is TGCAGCGTTGCTAAGGGATTGGGTACCGGGGAGCTGTTTTTT. Protein product: CSVAKGLGTGELFF.

This clonotype was observed many times. The chain links TRBV7-9 to TRBJ2-1, with D unresolved. Per germline, CDR1 SEHNR and CDR2 FQNEAQ (reference sequence). This CDR3 is 15 amino acids long. The ends were cut back, 2 bases at V and 6 bases at J, with 14 bases in the middle. CDR3 coding DNA: TGTGCCAGCAGCTTATCCTGGACGGTCGGCAATGAGCAGTTCTTC. Its translation: CASSLSWTVGNEQFF.

V usage is TRBV12-3 or TRBV12-4 and J usage is TRBJ1-3; D call uncertain. This CDR3 is built from 13 residues. Trimming removed 5 bases at V and 0 bases at J, with 5 bases between. CDR3 nucleotides: TGTGCCAGCAGTGCCGACTCTGGAAACACCATATATTTT. It specifies CASSADSGNTIYF.

This clonotype was observed many times. The chain couples TRBV28 to TRBJ1-5; D perhaps matches TRBD1 (6 bases). The germline CDR1 and CDR2 sequences are MDHEN and SYDVKM. The CDR3 is made up of 15 amino acids. V was trimmed by 1 base and J by 7 bases, leaving 14 bases between them. CDR3 residues: CASSLSGGSGQPQHF. The CDR3 nucleotides read TGTGCCAGCAGTTTATCTGGGGGCTCGGGCCAGCCCCAGCATTTT. Based on the CDR3 plus reference TRBV28 and TRBJ1-5, the full variable domain is DVKVTQSSRYLVKRTGEKVFLECVQDMDHENMFWYRQDPGLGLRLIYFSYDVKMKEKGDIPEGYSVSREKKERFSLILESASTNQTSMYLCASSLSGGSGQPQHFGDGTRLSIL.